Presented here are 23 T cell receptor beta chains from one specimen sequenced in a study of T cell changes during pregnancy in multiple sclerosis. Libraries were prepared by immunoSEQ multiplex PCR; TCRdb keeps only in-frame clonotypes and omits some of them. The sample has 40,000 or so clones; approximately 92% are singletons. The sample consisted of CD4+ T cells from peripheral blood mononuclear cells, taken in the third trimester of pregnancy. These receptors originate from a female donor with multiple sclerosis, enrolled in a pregnancy study.

The chain joins TRBV28 to TRBJ2-5; 11 bases are a match to TRBD2. Trimming at V came to 5 bases and at J to 0 bases, leaving 8 bases not matched to a gene. The CDR3 spans 17 residues. Per the germline V gene, CDR1 is MDHEN and CDR2 is SYDVKM. CDR3 nucleotides: TGTGCCAGCAGTCCATCGATACTAGCGGGGGACCAAGAGACCCAGTACTTC. Amino acid sequence: CASSPSILAGDQETQYF.

This clone was found once. The genes are TRBV5-1 and TRBJ1-4; possible D gene TRBD1, 6 bases. Trimming removed 0 bases at V and 5 bases at J, with 11 bases between. Germline V gives CDR1 SGHRS, CDR2 YFSETQ. This CDR3 contains 15 residues. The CDR3 here is CASSLAGGPNEKLFF. In DNA form, the CDR3 reads TGCGCCAGCAGCTTGGCGGGGGGCCCCAATGAAAAACTGTTTTTT. Based on the CDR3 plus reference TRBV5-1 and TRBJ1-4, the full variable domain is KAGVTQTPRYLIKTRGQQVTLSCSPISGHRSVSWYQQTPGQGLQFLFEYFSETQRNKGNFPGRFSGRQFSNSRSEMNVSTLELGDSALYLCASSLAGGPNEKLFFGSGTQLSVL.

In this sample, this clone turned up once. The gene calls are TRBV5-1 and TRBJ1-5; D ambiguous. The CDR3 is 15 amino acids. Germline V gives CDR1 SGHRS, CDR2 YFSETQ. Trimming shortened V by 0 bases and J by 0 bases, and 7 bases separated the two germline ends. In nucleotides, the CDR3 is TGCGCCAGCAGCTTGGACATCCATAGCAATCAGCCCCAGCATTTT. Amino acid sequence: CASSLDIHSNQPQHF. The entire variable domain, with the rest obtained from reference TRBV5-1 and TRBJ1-5, is as follows: KAGVTQTPRYLIKTRGQQVTLSCSPISGHRSVSWYQQTPGQGLQFLFEYFSETQRNKGNFPGRFSGRQFSNSRSEMNVSTLELGDSALYLCASSLDIHSNQPQHFGDGTRLSIL.

J is TRBJ2-1 and V is TRBV7-9, with 9 positions matching TRBD1. Germline CDR1 and CDR2: SEHNR and FQNEAQ (reference sequence). There are 16 residues in the CDR3. The V segment lost 3 bases and the J segment 2 bases; nucleotides outside the gene matches: 5. CDR3 sequence reads: CASSLWDRDTYNEQFF. The DNA of the CDR3 is TGTGCCAGCAGCTTGTGGGACAGGGATACCTACAATGAGCAGTTCTTC.

This chain links TRBV30 with TRBJ1-4; D is undetermined. The CDR3 consists of 13 residues. From germline, CDR1 is GTSNPN and CDR2 SVGIG (reference sequence). The V end lost 1 base, the J end lost 7 bases, and 10 bases lay between the germline ends. For the CDR3, the DNA is TGTGCCTGGAGTGGGCGGGTTGGTGAAAAACTGTTTTTT. Protein sequence: CAWSGRVGEKLFF. Together with reference TRBV30 and TRBJ1-4, the CDR3 gives the full variable domain: SQTIHQWPATLVQPVGSPLSLECTVEGTSNPNLYWYRQAAGRGLQLLFYSVGIGQISSEVPQNLSASRPQDRQFILSSKKLLLSDSGFYLCAWSGRVGEKLFFGSGTQLSVL.

The rearrangement links TRBV6-1 to TRBJ1-2; 12 bases are shared with TRBD1. The CDR3 runs to 14 residues. Germline values: CDR1 MNHNS, CDR2 SASEGT. Trimming took 3 bases from V and 9 from J; bases not matched to a gene: 5. In DNA form, the CDR3 reads TGTGCCAGCAGTGAGGGGACAGGGGGCGAACGCTACACCTTC. Translated: CASSEGTGGERYTF.

This clone appeared once. The gene calls are TRBV29-1 and TRBJ1-1; D perhaps matches TRBD1 (6 bases). Trimming stripped 6 bases from V and 1 base from J, with 9 bases between. From germline, CDR1 is SQVTM and CDR2 ANQGSEA. The CDR3 sequence is 12 residues long. DNA of the CDR3: TGCAGCGTCATACAGGGGAACACTGAAGCTTTCTTT. Amino acid sequence: CSVIQGNTEAFF.

This chain connects TRBV5-4 to TRBJ2-1; 11 positions match TRBD1. J gave up 14 bases and V 5 bases, and 6 bases lay outside the gene matches. Per the germline V gene, CDR1 is SGHNT and CDR2 is YYREEE (reference sequence). The CDR3 sequence is 12 residues long. CDR3 residues: CASSLPGQGEFF. As DNA, the CDR3 is TGTGCCAGCAGTTTGCCGGGACAGGGGGAGTTCTTC.

The genes are TRBV5-5 and TRBJ1-2; D ambiguous. Deletions cut 4 bases from V and 0 bases from J, with 7 bases between. The CDR3 runs 13 residues. Germline CDR1 and CDR2: SGHKS and YYEKEE (reference sequence). The CDR3 loop is CASSPVPNYGYTF. The CDR3 region has the DNA TGTGCCAGCAGCCCGGTTCCTAACTATGGCTACACCTTC.

This clone was seen once. V is TRBV5-1 and J is TRBJ2-2; no reliable D call. The CDR3 sequence is 14 residues long. Looked up from germline, CDR1 is SGHRS and CDR2 is YFSETQ. Trimming took 4 bases from V and 7 from J, leaving 14 bases between them. In DNA form, the CDR3 reads TGCGCCAGCAGCCGCCTAGGCGGAAGCGGGGAGCTGTTTTTT. Translated, it gives CASSRLGGSGELFF.

The gene calls are TRBV5-1 and TRBJ2-7, with 8 positions matching TRBD1. Germline values: CDR1 SGHRS, CDR2 YFSETQ. The CDR3 spans 16 residues. Trimming cost V 3 bases and J 4 bases; bases outside gene matches: 12. The CDR3 is CASSSIMRTGRYEQYF. The CDR3 DNA follows: TGCGCCAGCAGCTCGATCATGAGGACAGGGAGGTACGAGCAGTACTTC.

The V and J genes are TRBV5-4 and TRBJ2-2; 13 bases line up with TRBD2. This CDR3 comprises 15 residues. Germline V gene sequence: CDR1 SGHNT, CDR2 YYREEE (reference sequence). The V segment lost 4 bases and the J segment 8 bases; nucleotides outside the gene matches: 5. The CDR3 spells CASSKPGLAGGELFF. DNA for the CDR3: TGTGCCAGCAGCAAGCCGGGACTAGCGGGGGGGGAGCTGTTTTTT.

The chain employs TRBV30 and TRBJ2-4, with TRBD1 matching 9 bases. The CDR3 sequence is 15 residues long. Germline CDR1 GTSNPN, CDR2 SVGIG (reference sequence). V lost 5 bases to trimming and J lost 0 bases; unmatched junction nucleotides: 5. CDR3 DNA sequence: TGTGCCTGGGCGGGACAGGGTGTAGCCAAAAACATTCAGTACTTC. It is translated as CAWAGQGVAKNIQYF.

This chain connects TRBV6-1 to TRBJ1-4; no reliable D call. The germline V gene has CDR1 MNHNS and CDR2 SASEGT. Trimming left V 3 bases short and J 6 bases short, with 8 bases between. This CDR3 contains 13 residues. In DNA form, the CDR3 reads TGTGCCAGCAGTGACTTTCGGTATGAAAAACTGTTTTTT. Encoded protein: CASSDFRYEKLFF.

This clone was picked up a small number of times. The V call is TRBV13, the J call TRBJ2-5, with D uncertain. Germline lookup yields CDR1 PRHDT and CDR2 FYEKMQ (reference sequence). V lost 4 bases and J lost 4, with 7 bases in between. The length of the CDR3 is 12 residues. CDR3 DNA: TGTGCCAGCAGCTCCCCCGGAGAGACCCAGTACTTC. Translated: CASSSPGETQYF.

The chain is built from TRBV2 and TRBJ1-4; the D gene is possibly TRBD1 (6 bases). Germline V gene lookup returns CDR1 SNHLY and CDR2 FYNNEI. The CDR3 has 15 amino acids. V lost 9 bases to trimming and J lost 4 bases, with 18 bases between them. The CDR3 is CASGQQGALNEKLFF. CDR3 sequence (DNA): TGTGCCAGTGGACAGCAAGGGGCCCTTAATGAAAAACTGTTTTTT.

This sequence joins TRBV21-1 and TRBJ2-1; TRBD2 was called by the table and not checked on the DNA. TRBV21-1 is a recognized pseudogene. The CDR3 is made up of 17 amino acids. CDR3 sequence (DNA): TGTGCCAGCAGCAAACCTCCAGGACGGGACTCCTACAATGAGCAGTTCTTC. It codes for CASSKPPGRDSYNEQFF.

CDR3 amino acids: CASSLGPGQGYEQYF. As DNA, the CDR3 is TGTGCCAGCAGCTTAGGCCCGGGACAGGGCTACGAGCAGTACTTC. The chain couples TRBV11-3 to TRBJ2-7; TRBD1 matches at 9 bases. The CDR3 length is 15 residues. Germline CDR1 is SGHNT and CDR2 is YENEEA. J lost 3 bases, V lost 1 base, and 4 bases had no gene match.

V gene TRBV28 combines with J gene TRBJ1-2; 9 positions match TRBD1. CDR3 size: 16 residues. The V gene's germline CDR1 is MDHEN and CDR2 SYDVKM. V shed 3 bases, J shed 6 bases, and the junction held 11 bases outside the gene matches. CDR3 coding DNA: TGTGCCAGCAGTTTCGGTACAGGGGGCCTGATTAATGGCTACACCTTC. This gives the protein CASSFGTGGLINGYTF.

This rearrangement joins TRBV28 to TRBJ2-6; TRBD2 might be the D (5 bases). V dropped 4 bases and J dropped 0 bases, with 7 bases sitting between them. This CDR3 comprises 15 residues. Germline assignment: CDR1 MDHEN and CDR2 SYDVKM. Here the CDR3 DNA reads TGTGCCAGCAGTTCGGGAAGCTCTGGGGCCAACGTCCTGACTTTC. Its translation is CASSSGSSGANVLTF.

This chain uses TRBV28 with TRBJ1-4, with a possible D match to TRBD1 (5 bases). Germline CDR1 reads MDHEN; CDR2 reads SYDVKM. The ends were cut back, 9 bases at V and 0 bases at J, with 14 bases in the middle. CDR3 length: 15 amino acids. CDR3 coding DNA: TGTGCCAGTGGGGGGAACCCTACAACTAATGAAAAACTGTTTTTT. As protein: CASGGNPTTNEKLFF.

The V call is TRBV5-1, the J call TRBJ2-1, with TRBD2 matching over 9 bases. The V segment lost 2 bases and the J segment 1 base; nucleotides outside the gene matches: 1. The CDR3 consists of 15 residues. Germline values: CDR1 SGHRS, CDR2 YFSETQ. In nucleotides, the CDR3 is TGCGCCAGCAGCTTCCTAGCGGGGTCCTACAATGAGCAGTTCTTC. Translation gives CASSFLAGSYNEQFF.

J is TRBJ1-1 and V is TRBV27; D call uncertain. Trimming pared 3 bases from V and 3 bases from J, leaving 11 bases between. This CDR3 contains 14 residues. Germline lookup yields CDR1 MNHEY and CDR2 SMNVEV (reference sequence). The CDR3 DNA sequence: TGTGCCAGCAGTTTTCACGGGAAGGACACTGAAGCTTTCTTT. Translating gives CASSFHGKDTEAFF.